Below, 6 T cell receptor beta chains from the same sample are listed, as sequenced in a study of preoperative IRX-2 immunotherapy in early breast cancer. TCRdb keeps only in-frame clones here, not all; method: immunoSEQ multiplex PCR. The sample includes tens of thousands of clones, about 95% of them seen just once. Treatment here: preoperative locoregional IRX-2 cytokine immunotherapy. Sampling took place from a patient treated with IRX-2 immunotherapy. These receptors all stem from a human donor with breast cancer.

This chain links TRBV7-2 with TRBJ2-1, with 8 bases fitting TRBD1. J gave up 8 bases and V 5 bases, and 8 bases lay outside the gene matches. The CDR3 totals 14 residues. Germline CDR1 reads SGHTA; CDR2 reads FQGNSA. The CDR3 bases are TGTGCCAGCAGCAGCACAAGACAGGGGCATGAGCAGTTCTTC. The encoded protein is CASSSTRQGHEQFF.

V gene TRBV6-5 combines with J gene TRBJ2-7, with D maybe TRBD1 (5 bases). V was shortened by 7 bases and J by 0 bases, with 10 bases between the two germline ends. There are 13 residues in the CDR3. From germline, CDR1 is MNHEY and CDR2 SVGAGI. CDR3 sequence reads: CASTPDISYEQYF. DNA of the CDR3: TGTGCCAGCACTCCGGACATCTCCTACGAGCAGTACTTC.

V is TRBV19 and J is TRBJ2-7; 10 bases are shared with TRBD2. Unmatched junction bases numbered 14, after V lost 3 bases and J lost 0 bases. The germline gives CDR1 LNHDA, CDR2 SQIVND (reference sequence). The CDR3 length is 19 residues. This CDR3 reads CASSIRAGQTSGFSYEQYF. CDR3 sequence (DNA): TGTGCCAGTAGTATCCGGGCAGGGCAGACTAGCGGGTTCTCCTACGAGCAGTACTTC.

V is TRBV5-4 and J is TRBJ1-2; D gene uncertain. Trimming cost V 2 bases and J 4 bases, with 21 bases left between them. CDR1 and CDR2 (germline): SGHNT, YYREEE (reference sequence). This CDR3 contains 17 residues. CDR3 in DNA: TGTGCCAGCAGCTTAAGGACGGATGCCCCTCAACTCTATGGCTACACCTTC. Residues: CASSLRTDAPQLYGYTF.

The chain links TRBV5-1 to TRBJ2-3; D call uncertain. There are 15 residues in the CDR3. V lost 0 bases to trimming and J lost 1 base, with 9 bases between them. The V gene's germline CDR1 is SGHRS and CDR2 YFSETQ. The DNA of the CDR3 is TGCGCCAGCAGCTTGGGTGGGTACCGCACAGATACGCAGTATTTT. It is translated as CASSLGGYRTDTQYF. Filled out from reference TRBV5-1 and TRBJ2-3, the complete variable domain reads KAGVTQTPRYLIKTRGQQVTLSCSPISGHRSVSWYQQTPGQGLQFLFEYFSETQRNKGNFPGRFSGRQFSNSRSEMNVSTLELGDSALYLCASSLGGYRTDTQYFGPGTRLTVL.

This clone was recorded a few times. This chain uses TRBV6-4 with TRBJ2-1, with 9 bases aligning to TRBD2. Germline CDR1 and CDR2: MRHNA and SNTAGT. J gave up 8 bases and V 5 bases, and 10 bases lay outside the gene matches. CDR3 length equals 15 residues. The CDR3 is CASSSVAGGPDEQFF. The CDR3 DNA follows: TGTGCCAGCAGTAGCGTGGCGGGGGGGCCGGATGAGCAGTTCTTC.